Shown below are 16 T cell receptor beta chains from a single sample sequenced in a study of cytomegalovirus exposure and HLA in healthy donors. With 60 Vbeta and 13 Jbeta primers, the PCR was carried out. Produced via immunoSEQ multiplex PCR; TCRdb's table is partial and in-frame only. This sample yields 95,000 to 150,000 clones, of which 80% are seen a single time; under 2.5% belongs to the top ten. The sequencing sample was made of PBMCs. The receptors originated from a man aged 30 to 39 in good health and CMV-seronegative.

The chain combines TRBV5-1 with TRBJ2-1, with 12 bases matching TRBD2. J was trimmed by 0 bases and V by 0 bases; bases with no gene match: 4. The germline gives CDR1 SGHRS, CDR2 YFSETQ. The CDR3 sequence is 18 residues long. The CDR3 reads CASSLGLAGARSYNEQFF. CDR3 DNA: TGCGCCAGCAGCTTGGGACTAGCGGGGGCGCGCTCCTACAATGAGCAGTTCTTC.

With regard to this clone: Relative to the germline gene, one junction end is altered; a read error may explain this. The rearrangement uses TRBV5-4 and TRBJ2-6; D perhaps matches TRBD2 (5 bases). CDR3 length equals 16 residues. Germline CDR1 and CDR2: SGHNT and YYREEE (reference sequence). This chain's CDR3 is CASGVPSGNEANGLTF. DNA of the CDR3: TGTGCCAGCGGGGTTCCTTCCGGGAACGAAGCCAACGGCCTGACTTTC.

The chain has TRBV6-1 and TRBJ2-7; 7 nucleotides line up with TRBD2. The trim removed 8 bases at V and 2 bases at J, leaving 12 bases unmatched. The CDR3 is 15 residues long. Germline loops: CDR1 MNHNS, CDR2 SASEGT. The CDR3 region is CASVGGGSHPYEQYF. The CDR3, as DNA: TGTGCCAGCGTTGGGGGGGGGTCCCATCCCTACGAGCAGTACTTC.

The V call is TRBV4-1, the J call TRBJ2-1; the D gene is possibly TRBD1 (6 bases). The CDR3 has 16 residues. V lost 0 bases, J lost 8 bases, and 17 bases lay in between. Per germline, CDR1 MGHRA and CDR2 YSYEKL. For the CDR3, the DNA is TGCGCCAGCAGCCAAGATTGGCAGGGGATCAATGATGAGCAGTTCTTC. Amino acid sequence: CASSQDWQGINDEQFF.

This rearrangement joins TRBV30 to TRBJ2-2; 7 bases are a match to TRBD1. Germline V CDR1 and CDR2: GTSNPN, SVGIG (reference sequence). V was pared by 6 bases and J by 4 bases, with 8 bases of the junction left unmatched. This CDR3 spans 14 amino acids. In DNA, the CDR3 is TGTGCCTGCCTGGGACAGTTATTCACCGGGGAGCTGTTTTTT. This sequence encodes CACLGQLFTGELFF.

The chain recombines TRBV19 with TRBJ2-1; 8 bases agree with TRBD2. The CDR3 spans 15 residues. Per the germline V gene, CDR1 is LNHDA and CDR2 is SQIVND (reference sequence). The J segment lost 4 bases and the V segment lost 4 bases, leaving 6 bases of the junction unmatched. The chain's CDR3 is CASSTGAGGYNEQFF. The CDR3 nucleotides read TGTGCCAGTAGTACGGGGGCGGGGGGATACAATGAGCAGTTCTTC.

The chain has TRBV5-1 and TRBJ2-6, with 7 bases aligning to TRBD1. J gave up 4 bases and V 5 bases, and 9 bases lay outside the gene matches. The CDR3 loop spans 16 amino acids. Germline CDR1 SGHRS, CDR2 YFSETQ. CDR3 coding DNA: TGCGCCAGCAGAGCACTACAGGGGAGAGGGGCCAACGTCCTGACTTTC. This translates into CASRALQGRGANVLTF.

The chain carries TRBV30 and TRBJ1-4; 10 bases are a match to TRBD1. This CDR3 has 12 residues. CDR1 and CDR2 (germline): GTSNPN, SVGIG (reference sequence). Trimming removed 6 bases from V and 8 bases from J; junction bases left unmatched: 3. As DNA, the CDR3 is TGTGCCTGCCGGGGACAGGGGGAAAAACTGTTTTTT. This translates into CACRGQGEKLFF.

The chain links TRBV6-6 to TRBJ1-5; a possible D gene is TRBD1 (5 bases). The CDR3 runs to 16 residues. V lost 5 bases, J lost 4 bases, and 18 bases lay in between. Germline CDR1 reads MNHNY; CDR2 reads SVGAGI (reference sequence). The chain's CDR3 is CASSKRETDINQPQHF. The CDR3 DNA is TGTGCCAGCAGTAAAAGAGAGACAGATATTAATCAGCCCCAGCATTTT.

The chain employs TRBV2 and TRBJ1-1; a possible D gene is TRBD1 (5 bases). V was clipped by 3 bases and J by 5 bases, with 22 bases between them. Germline values: CDR1 SNHLY, CDR2 FYNNEI. This CDR3 has 17 amino acids. In nucleotides, the CDR3 is TGTGCCAGCAGTGACCCCGCCCCGGGGGGAGGCAAAACTGAAGCTTTCTTT. Its protein product is CASSDPAPGGGKTEAFF.

The rearrangement joins TRBV18 to TRBJ1-6; weak D call: TRBD1 (6 bases). The germline gives CDR1 KGHSH, CDR2 LQKENI. Trimming removed 3 bases from V and 7 bases from J, with 19 bases in between. The CDR3 is 17 amino acids. CDR3 residues: CASSPQGRAQGNSPLHF. CDR3 nucleotides: TGTGCCAGCTCACCCCAGGGGCGAGCTCAGGGCAATTCACCCCTCCACTTT.

The chain joins TRBV19 to TRBJ2-3; 12 bases map to TRBD1. Per germline, CDR1 LNHDA and CDR2 SQIVND (reference sequence). Trimming at V came to 5 bases and at J to 3 bases, leaving 6 bases not matched to a gene. This CDR3 contains 16 residues. CDR3 sequence: CASSARDRGRTDTQYF. Written as DNA, the CDR3 is TGTGCCAGTAGTGCCAGGGACAGGGGGCGAACAGATACGCAGTATTTT.

This chain uses TRBV10-1 with TRBJ2-3; tentatively, D is TRBD1 (5 bases). Per germline, CDR1 WNHNN and CDR2 SYGVQD (reference sequence). The CDR3 covers 16 residues. The V end was cut by 6 bases, the J end by 1 base, with 17 bases between. CDR3 protein: CASSLQAWWGTDTQYF. The CDR3 DNA reads as TGCGCCAGCAGCCTACAGGCCTGGTGGGGCACAGATACGCAGTATTTT.

The chain recombines TRBV25-1 with TRBJ2-7, with 7 bases that match TRBD2. The V and J ends lost 4 bases and 2 bases, in that order; junction bases with no gene match: 5. The CDR3 is made up of 14 amino acids. Germline assignment: CDR1 MGHDK and CDR2 SYGVNS. The CDR3 is CASSAPGRAYEQYF. CDR3 nucleotide sequence: TGTGCCAGCAGTGCTCCAGGGAGGGCCTACGAGCAGTACTTC.

The rearrangement uses TRBV5-1 and TRBJ2-5, with 9 nucleotides matching TRBD1. CDR1 SGHRS and CDR2 YFSETQ come from the germline V gene. The CDR3 consists of 16 residues. Trimming removed 4 bases from V and 4 bases from J; junction bases left unmatched: 11. This CDR3 is CASSLGGQGGRETQYF. CDR3 coding DNA: TGCGCCAGCAGCCTCGGGGGACAGGGAGGTCGAGAGACCCAGTACTTC.

This chain joins TRBV11-2 and TRBJ2-7, with a weak D call TRBD1 (5 bases). This CDR3 has 16 amino acids. Germline CDR1 reads SGHAT; CDR2 reads FQNNGV. The germline V and J ends were trimmed by 5 bases and 1 base, with 18 bases remaining between them. CDR3 loop: CASSHQGGALSYEQYF. As DNA, the CDR3 is TGTGCCAGCAGCCACCAGGGCGGAGCACTGTCCTACGAGCAGTACTTC.